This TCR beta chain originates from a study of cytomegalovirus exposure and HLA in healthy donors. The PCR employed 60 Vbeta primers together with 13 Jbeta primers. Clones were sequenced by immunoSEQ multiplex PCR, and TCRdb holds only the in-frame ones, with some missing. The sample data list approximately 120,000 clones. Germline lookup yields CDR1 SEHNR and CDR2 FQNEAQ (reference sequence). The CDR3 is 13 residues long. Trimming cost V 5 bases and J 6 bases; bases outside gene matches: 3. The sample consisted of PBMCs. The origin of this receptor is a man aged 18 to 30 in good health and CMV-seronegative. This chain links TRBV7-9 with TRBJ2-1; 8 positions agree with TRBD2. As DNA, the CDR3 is TGTGCCAGCAGCCTCGGGACTAGCAATGAGCAGTTCTTC. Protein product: CASSLGTSNEQFF.